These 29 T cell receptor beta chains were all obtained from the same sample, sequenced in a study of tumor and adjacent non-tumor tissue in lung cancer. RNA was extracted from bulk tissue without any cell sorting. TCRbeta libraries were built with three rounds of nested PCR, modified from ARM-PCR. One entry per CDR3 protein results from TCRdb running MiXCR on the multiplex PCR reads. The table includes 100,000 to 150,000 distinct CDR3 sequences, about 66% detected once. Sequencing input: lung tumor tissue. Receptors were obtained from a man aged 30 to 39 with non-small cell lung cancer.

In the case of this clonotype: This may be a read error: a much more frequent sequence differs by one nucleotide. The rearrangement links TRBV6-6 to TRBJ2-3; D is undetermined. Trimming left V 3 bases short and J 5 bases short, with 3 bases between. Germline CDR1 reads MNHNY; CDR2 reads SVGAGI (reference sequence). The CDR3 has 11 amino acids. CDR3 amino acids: CASSYVDTQYF. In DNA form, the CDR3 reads TGTGCCAGCAGTTATGTAGATACGCAGTATTTT.

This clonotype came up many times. In DNA, the CDR3 is TGCACCAGCAGCCAAGATCCGGCATTCTCCGGCGGGGACCAAGCTTTCTTT. The encoded protein is CTSSQDPAFSGGDQAFF. The chain has TRBV1 and TRBJ1-1; TRBD1 is the table's D call and was not checked against the DNA. TRBV1 is labeled a pseudogene. The CDR3 sequence is 17 residues long.

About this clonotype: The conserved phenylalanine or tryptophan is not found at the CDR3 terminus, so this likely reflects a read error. The CDR3 loop reads CSVVADPNTEAFS. The DNA for the CDR3 is TGCAGCGTTGTAGCCGATCCGAACACTGAAGCTTTCTCT. The chain joins TRBV29-1 to TRBJ1-1, with D uncertain. The CDR3 extends over 13 amino acids. Trimming shortened V by 4 bases and J by 1 base, and 10 bases separated the two germline ends. CDR1 is SQVTM and CDR2 is ANQGSEA in the germline V gene.

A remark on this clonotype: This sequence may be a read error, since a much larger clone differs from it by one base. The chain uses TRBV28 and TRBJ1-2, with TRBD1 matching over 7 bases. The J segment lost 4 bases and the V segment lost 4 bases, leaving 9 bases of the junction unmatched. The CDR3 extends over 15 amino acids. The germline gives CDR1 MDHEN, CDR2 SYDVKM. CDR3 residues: CASSSQLGQSYGYTF. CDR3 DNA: TGTGCCAGCAGTTCTCAGCTGGGACAGAGCTATGGCTACACCTTC.

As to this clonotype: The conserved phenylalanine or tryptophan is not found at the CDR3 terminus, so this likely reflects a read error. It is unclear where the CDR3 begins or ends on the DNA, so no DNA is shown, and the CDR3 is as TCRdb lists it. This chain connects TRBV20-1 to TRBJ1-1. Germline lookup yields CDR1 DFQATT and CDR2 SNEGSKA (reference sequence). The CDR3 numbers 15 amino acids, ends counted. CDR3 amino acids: CSATSGEGSGTEAIS.

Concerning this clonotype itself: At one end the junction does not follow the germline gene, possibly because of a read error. The CDR3 region has the DNA TGCAGTACTAGAGAAGAGCCTTGGGAGATCCAGTACTTC. This translates into CSTREEPWEIQYF. The chain is built from TRBV20-1 and TRBJ2-5; the D gene is possibly TRBD2 (5 bases). The CDR3 loop spans 13 amino acids. Germline loops: CDR1 DFQATT, CDR2 SNEGSKA (reference sequence).

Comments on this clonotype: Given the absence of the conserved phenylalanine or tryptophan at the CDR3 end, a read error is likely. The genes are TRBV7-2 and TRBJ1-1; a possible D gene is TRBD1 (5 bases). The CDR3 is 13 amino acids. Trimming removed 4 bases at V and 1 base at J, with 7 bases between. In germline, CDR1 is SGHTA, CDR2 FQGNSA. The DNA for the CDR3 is TGTGCCAGCAGCTCCGGGGGGAACACTGAAGCTTTCTCT. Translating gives CASSSGGNTEAFS.

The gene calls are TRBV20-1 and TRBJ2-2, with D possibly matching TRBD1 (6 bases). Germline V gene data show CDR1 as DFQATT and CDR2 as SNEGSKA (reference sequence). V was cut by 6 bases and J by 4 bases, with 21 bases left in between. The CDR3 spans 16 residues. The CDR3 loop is CSAGSGTSGFTGELFF. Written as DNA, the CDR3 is TGCAGTGCCGGGTCTGGGACAAGCGGATTCACCGGGGAGCTGTTTTTT.

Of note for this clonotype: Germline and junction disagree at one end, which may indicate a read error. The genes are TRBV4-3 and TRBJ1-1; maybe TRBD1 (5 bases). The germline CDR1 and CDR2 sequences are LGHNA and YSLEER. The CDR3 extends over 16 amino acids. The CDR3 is CTSNQSSGRPYQGAFF. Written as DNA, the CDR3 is TGCACCAGCAACCAATCCTCGGGACGCCCATACCAGGGAGCTTTCTTT.

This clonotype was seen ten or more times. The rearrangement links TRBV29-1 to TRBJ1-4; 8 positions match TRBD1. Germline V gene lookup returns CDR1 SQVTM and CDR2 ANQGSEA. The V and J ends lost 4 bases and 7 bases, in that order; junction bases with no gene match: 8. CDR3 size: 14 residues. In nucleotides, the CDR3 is TGCAGCGTTGCAGGGGGCGCGGCTGGTGAAAAACTGTTTTTT. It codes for CSVAGGAAGEKLFF.

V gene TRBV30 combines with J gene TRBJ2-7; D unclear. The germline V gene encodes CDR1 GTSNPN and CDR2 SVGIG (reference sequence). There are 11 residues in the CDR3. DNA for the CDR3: TGTGCTGAGGCGGAAGGCTACGAGCAGTACTTC. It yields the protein CAEAEGYEQYF.

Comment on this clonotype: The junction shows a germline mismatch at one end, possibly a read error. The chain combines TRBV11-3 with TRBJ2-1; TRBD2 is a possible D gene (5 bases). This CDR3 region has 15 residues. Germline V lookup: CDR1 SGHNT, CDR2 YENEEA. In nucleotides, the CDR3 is TGTGCCAGCAGTTCTAGCTGGTGGTCCTACAATGAGAAGTTCTTC. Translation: CASSSSWWSYNEKFF. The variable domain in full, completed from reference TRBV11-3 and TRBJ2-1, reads EAGVVQSPRYKIIEKKQPVAFWCNPISGHNTLYWYLQNLGQGPELLIRYENEEAVDDSQLPKDRFSAERLKGVDSTLKIQPAELGDSAVYLCASSSSWWSYNEKFFGPGTRLTVL.

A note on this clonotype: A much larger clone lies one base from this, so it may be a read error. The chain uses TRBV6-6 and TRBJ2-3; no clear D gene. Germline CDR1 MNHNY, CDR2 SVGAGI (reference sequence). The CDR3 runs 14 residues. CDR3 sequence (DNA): TGTGCCAACAGTTGGGCCCAGAGCGCAGATACGCAGTATTTT. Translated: CANSWAQSADTQYF.

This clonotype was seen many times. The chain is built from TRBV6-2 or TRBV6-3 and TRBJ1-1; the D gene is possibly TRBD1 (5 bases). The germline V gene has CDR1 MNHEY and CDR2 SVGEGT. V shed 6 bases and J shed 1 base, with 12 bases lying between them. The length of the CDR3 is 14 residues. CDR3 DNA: TGTGCCAGCAGCCGAGCGGGGGGGAACACTGAAGCTTTCTTT. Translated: CASSRAGGNTEAFF.

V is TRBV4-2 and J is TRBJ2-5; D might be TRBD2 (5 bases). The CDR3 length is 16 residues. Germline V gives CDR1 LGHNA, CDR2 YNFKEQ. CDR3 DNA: TGTACCAACAGCCAAGCGCTCGGACTCACAAAAGAGACCCAGTACTTC. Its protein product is CTNSQALGLTKETQYF.

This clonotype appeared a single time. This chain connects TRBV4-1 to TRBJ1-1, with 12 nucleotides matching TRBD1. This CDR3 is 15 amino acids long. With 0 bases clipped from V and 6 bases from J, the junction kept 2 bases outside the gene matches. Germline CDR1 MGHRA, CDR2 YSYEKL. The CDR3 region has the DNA TGCGCCAGCAGCCAAGATGGGACAGGGGGCGCTGAAGCTTTCTTT. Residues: CASSQDGTGGAEAFF.

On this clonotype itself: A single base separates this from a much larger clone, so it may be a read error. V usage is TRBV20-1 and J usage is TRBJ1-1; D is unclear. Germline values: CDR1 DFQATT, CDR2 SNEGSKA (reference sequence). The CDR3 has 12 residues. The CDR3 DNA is TGCTGTGCCCGGACCCGGAAGGCTGAAGCTTTCTTT. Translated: CCARTRKAEAFF.

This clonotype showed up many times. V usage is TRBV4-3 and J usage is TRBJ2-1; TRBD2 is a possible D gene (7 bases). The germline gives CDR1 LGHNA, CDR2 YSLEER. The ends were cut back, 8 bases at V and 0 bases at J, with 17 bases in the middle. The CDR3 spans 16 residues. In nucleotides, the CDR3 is TGCGCCAGCCAGCTTGCGGCGGGGGCCTCCTACAATGAGCAGTTCTTC. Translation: CASQLAAGASYNEQFF.

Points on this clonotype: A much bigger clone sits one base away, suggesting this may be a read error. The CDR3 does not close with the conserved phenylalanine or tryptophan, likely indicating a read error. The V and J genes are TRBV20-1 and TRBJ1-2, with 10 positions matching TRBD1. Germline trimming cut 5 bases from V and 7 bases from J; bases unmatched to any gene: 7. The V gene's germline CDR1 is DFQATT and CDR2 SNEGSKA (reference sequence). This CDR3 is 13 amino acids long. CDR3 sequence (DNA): TGCAGTGCTCCCGGACAGGGGGAAGCTGGCTACACCTTA. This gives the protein CSAPGQGEAGYTL.

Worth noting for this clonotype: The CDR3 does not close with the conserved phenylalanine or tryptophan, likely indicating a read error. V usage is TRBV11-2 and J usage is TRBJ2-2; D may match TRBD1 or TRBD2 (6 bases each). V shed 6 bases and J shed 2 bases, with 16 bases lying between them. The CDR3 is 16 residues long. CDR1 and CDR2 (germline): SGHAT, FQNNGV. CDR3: CASSPETGLNTGELFS. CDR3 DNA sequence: TGTGCCAGCAGTCCCGAGACAGGACTAAACACCGGGGAGCTGTTTTCT.

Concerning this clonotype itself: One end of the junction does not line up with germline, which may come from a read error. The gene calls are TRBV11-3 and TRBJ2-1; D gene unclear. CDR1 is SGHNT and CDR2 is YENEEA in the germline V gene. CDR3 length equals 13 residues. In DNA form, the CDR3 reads TGTGCCAGCAGCCCCACACCCGGCAATGAGCAGATTTTC. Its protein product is CASSPTPGNEQIF. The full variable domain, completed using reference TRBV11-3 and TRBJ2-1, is EAGVVQSPRYKIIEKKQPVAFWCNPISGHNTLYWYLQNLGQGPELLIRYENEEAVDDSQLPKDRFSAERLKGVDSTLKIQPAELGDSAVYLCASSPTPGNEQIFGPGTRLTVL.

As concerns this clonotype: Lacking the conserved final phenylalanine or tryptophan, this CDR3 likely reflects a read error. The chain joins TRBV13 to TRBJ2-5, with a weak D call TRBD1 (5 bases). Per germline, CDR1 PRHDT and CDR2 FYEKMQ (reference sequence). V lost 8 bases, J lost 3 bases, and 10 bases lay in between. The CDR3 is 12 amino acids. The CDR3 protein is CASADRKETQYL. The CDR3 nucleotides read TGTGCCAGCGCAGACAGAAAAGAGACCCAGTACTTA.

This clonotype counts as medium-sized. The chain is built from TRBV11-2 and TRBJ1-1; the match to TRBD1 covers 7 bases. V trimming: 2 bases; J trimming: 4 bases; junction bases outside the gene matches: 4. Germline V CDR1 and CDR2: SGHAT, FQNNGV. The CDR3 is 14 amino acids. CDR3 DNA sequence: TGTGCCAGCAGCTTAAGGGGGCTGGGCACTGAAGCTTTCTTT. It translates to CASSLRGLGTEAFF. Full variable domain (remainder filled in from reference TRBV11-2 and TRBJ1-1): EAGVAQSPRYKIIEKRQSVAFWCNPISGHATLYWYQQILGQGPKLLIQFQNNGVVDDSQLPKDRFSAERLKGVDSTLKIQPAKLEDSAVYLCASSLRGLGTEAFFGQGTRLTVV.

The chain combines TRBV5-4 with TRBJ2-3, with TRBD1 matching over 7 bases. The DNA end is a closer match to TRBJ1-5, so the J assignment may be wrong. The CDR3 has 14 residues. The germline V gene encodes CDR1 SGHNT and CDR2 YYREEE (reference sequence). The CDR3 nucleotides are TGTGCCCATCCCATAGCGGGAGGGACAGATGGGCAGCATTTT. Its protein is CAHPIAGGTDGQHF.

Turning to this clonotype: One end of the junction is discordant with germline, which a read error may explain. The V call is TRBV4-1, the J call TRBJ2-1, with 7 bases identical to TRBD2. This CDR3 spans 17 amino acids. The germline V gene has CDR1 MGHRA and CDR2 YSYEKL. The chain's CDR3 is CTSSQVIDRAGRNEQFF. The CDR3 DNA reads TGCACCAGCAGCCAAGTCATCGACCGCGCCGGGAGGAATGAGCAGTTCTTC.

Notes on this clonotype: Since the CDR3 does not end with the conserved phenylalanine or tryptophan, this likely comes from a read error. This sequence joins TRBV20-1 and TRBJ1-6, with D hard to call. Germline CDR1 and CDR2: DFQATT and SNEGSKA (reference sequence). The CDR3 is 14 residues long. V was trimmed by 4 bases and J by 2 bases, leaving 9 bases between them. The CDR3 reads CSAIDCTYNSPLHY. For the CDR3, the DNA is TGCAGTGCTATTGATTGCACCTATAATTCACCCCTCCACTAT.

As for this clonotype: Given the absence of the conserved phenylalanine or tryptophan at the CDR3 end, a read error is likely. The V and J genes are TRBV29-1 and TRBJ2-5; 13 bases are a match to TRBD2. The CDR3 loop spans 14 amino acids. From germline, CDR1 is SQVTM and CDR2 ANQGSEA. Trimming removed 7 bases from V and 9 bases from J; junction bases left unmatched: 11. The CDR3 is CSGRLAGGQEAQYI. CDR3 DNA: TGCAGCGGCAGACTAGCGGGGGGTCAAGAAGCCCAGTACATC.

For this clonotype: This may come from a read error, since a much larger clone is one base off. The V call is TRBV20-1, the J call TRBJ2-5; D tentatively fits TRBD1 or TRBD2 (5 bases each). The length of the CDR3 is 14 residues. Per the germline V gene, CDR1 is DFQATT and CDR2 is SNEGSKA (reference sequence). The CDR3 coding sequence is TGCAGTGCTAGTTCAGGGCAGCTGGGGGAGACCCAGAACTTC. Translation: CSASSGQLGETQNF.

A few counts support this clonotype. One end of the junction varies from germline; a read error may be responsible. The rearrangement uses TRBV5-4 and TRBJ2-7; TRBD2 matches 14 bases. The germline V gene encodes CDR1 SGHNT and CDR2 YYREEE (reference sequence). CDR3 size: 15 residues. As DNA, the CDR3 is TGTGCCCGCAGTCATCGACTAGCGGGGGGGTACGAGCAGTACTTC. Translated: CARSHRLAGGYEQYF.